The 5 T cell receptor beta chains in this list originate from one sample, sequenced in a study of spatial heterogeneity in lung cancer. MiXCR, run by TCRdb on the 5' RACE reads, gives a single entry per CDR3 protein. The table shows 82,000 or so distinct CDR3 sequences, with around 13% occurring only once. Time point: sample taken at primary tumor resection. Sequencing covered unsorted whole RNA taken from tumor, nontumor lung or frozen PBMC. This specimen consisted of PBMCs, obtained at surgery. Receptors originate from a male donor with early-stage non-small cell lung cancer.

This clonotype was counted between two and nine times. The genes are TRBV7-2 and TRBJ1-1; TRBD1 matches at 8 bases. Germline V gene data show CDR1 as SGHTA and CDR2 as FQGNSA. The CDR3 totals 13 residues. Trimming took 5 bases from V and 6 from J; bases not matched to a gene: 5. CDR3 amino acids: CASSQGARAEAFF. The CDR3 DNA reads as TGTGCCAGCAGCCAGGGGGCTCGGGCTGAAGCTTTCTTT. Together with reference TRBV7-2 and TRBJ1-1, the CDR3 gives the full variable domain: GAGVSQSPSNKVTEKGKDVELRCDPISGHTALYWYRQSLGQGLEFLIYFQGNSAPDKSGLPSDRFSAERTGGSVSTLTIQRTQQEDSAVYLCASSQGARAEAFFGQGTRLTVV.

This chain joins TRBV11-3 and TRBJ2-1, with TRBD1 matching over 8 bases. V shed 1 base and J 5 bases; nucleotides not matched to a gene: 4. The CDR3 loop spans 15 amino acids. The V gene's germline CDR1 is SGHNT and CDR2 YENEEA. CDR3 DNA: TGTGCCAGCAGCTTAGGGACAGGGATCAACAATGAGCAGTTCTTC. It translates to CASSLGTGINNEQFF.

This clonotype was recorded at least ten times. The chain couples TRBV7-9 to TRBJ2-5; TRBD1 agrees at 8 bases. The CDR3 has 16 amino acids. V lost 1 base and J lost 2; bases outside the gene matches: 6. Germline CDR1 SEHNR, CDR2 FQNEAQ (reference sequence). CDR3 region: CASSLGNGQGQETQYF. The CDR3 nucleotides read TGTGCCAGCAGCTTAGGAAACGGACAGGGACAAGAGACCCAGTACTTC.

This clonotype occurred a few times. Its ends do not fully match the called genes, so a read error is possible. The chain carries TRBV30 and TRBJ2-7, with 8 nucleotides matching TRBD2. This CDR3 spans 14 amino acids. Looked up from germline, CDR1 is GTSNPN and CDR2 is SVGIG (reference sequence). In DNA, the CDR3 is TGTGCCTGGAATTCGGGACACCTCTTAACGGGGGGGTGCTTC. This translates into CAWNSGHLLTGGCF.

This clonotype was detected ten times or more. The chain joins TRBV29-1 to TRBJ2-1; TRBD2 matches 13 bases. The CDR3 has 15 amino acids. V shed 7 bases, J shed 8 bases, and the junction held 11 bases outside the gene matches. CDR1 is SQVTM and CDR2 is ANQGSEA in the germline V gene. In nucleotides, the CDR3 is TGCAGCGCTTCGGTACTAGCGGGAGGGCAGGATGAGCAGTTCTTC. Protein: CSASVLAGGQDEQFF.